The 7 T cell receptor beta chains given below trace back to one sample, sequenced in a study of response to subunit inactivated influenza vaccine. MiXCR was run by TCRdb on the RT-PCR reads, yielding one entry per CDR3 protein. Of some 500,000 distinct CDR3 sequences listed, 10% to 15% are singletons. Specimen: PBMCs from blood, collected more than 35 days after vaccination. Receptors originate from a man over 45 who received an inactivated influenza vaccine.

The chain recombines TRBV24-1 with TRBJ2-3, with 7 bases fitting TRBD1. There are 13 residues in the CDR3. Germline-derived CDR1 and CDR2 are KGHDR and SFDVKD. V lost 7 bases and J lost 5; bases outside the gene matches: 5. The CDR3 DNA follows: TGTGCCACCAGCCGACAGGGTGAAGATACGCAGTATTTT. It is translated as CATSRQGEDTQYF.

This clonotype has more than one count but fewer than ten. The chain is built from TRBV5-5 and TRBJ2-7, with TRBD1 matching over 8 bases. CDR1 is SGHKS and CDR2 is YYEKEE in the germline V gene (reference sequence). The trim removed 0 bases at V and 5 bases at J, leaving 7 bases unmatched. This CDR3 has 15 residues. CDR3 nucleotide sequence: TGTGCCAGCAGCTTGGTACTGGGACAGGTAGACGAGCAGTACTTC. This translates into CASSLVLGQVDEQYF.

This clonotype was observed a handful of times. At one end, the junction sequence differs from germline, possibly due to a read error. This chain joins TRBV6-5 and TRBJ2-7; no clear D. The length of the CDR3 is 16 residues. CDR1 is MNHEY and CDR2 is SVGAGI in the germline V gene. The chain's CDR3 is CASSYSARKPSYEQYF. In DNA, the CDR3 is TGTGCCAGCAGTTACTCGGCCAGGAAGCCCTCCTATGAGCAGTACTTC.

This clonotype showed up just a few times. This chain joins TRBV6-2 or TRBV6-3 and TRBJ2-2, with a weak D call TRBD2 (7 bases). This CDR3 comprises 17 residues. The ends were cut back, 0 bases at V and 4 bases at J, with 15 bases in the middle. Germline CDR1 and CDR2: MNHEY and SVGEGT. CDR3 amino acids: CASSYSKGGAFTGELFF. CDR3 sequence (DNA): TGTGCCAGCAGTTACTCGAAAGGGGGGGCCTTCACCGGGGAGCTGTTTTTT.

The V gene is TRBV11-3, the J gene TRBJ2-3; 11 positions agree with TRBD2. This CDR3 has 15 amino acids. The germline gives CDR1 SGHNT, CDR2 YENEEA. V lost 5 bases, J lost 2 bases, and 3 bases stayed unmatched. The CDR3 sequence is CASSPSGRTTDTQYF. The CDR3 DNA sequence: TGTGCCAGCAGCCCTAGCGGGAGGACCACAGATACGCAGTATTTT. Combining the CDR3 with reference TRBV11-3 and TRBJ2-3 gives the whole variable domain EAGVVQSPRYKIIEKKQPVAFWCNPISGHNTLYWYLQNLGQGPELLIRYENEEAVDDSQLPKDRFSAERLKGVDSTLKIQPAELGDSAVYLCASSPSGRTTDTQYFGPGTRLTVL.

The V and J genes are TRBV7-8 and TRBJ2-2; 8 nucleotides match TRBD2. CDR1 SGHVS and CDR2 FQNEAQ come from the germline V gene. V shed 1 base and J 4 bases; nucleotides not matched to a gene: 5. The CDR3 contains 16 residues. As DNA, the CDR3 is TGTGCCAGCAGCTTAGGGCGGGGGGCCCTCACCGGGGAGCTGTTTTTT. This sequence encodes CASSLGRGALTGELFF.

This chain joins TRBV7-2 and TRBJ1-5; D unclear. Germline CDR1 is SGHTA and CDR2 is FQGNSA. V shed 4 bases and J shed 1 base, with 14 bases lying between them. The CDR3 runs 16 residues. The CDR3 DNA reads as TGTGCCAGCAGCTCAGCGCGAATGGGGAGCAATCAGCCCCAGCATTTT. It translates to CASSSARMGSNQPQHF.